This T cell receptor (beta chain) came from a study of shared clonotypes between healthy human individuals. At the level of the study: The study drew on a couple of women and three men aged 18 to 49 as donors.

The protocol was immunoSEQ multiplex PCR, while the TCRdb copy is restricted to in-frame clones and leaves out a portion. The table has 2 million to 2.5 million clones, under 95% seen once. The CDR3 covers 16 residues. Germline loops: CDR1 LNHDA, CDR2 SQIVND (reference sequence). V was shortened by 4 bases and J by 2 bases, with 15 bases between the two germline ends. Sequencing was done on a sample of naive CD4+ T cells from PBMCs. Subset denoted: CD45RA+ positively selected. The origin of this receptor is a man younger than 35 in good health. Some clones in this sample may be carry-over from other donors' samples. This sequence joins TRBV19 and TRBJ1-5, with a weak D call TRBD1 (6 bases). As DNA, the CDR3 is TGTGCCAGTAGTACGCCCAGGGGTCAGGGCAATCAGCCCCAGCATTTT. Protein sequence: CASSTPRGQGNQPQHF.